Below, one T cell receptor (beta chain) is given with its context. Germline CDR1 reads SGDLS; CDR2 reads YYNGEE. Between the trimmed V and J ends, which lost 0 bases and 7 bases, there was a span of 5 bases. This CDR3 is 12 amino acids long. The source of the sample is a study of blood T cell repertoires in COVID-19. Assay used: immunoSEQ multiplex PCR; TCRdb lists only in-frame clones, some missing. The sample has about 370,000 clones; approximately 89% are singletons. Sequencing was carried out using PBMCs or T cells enriched from blood (not recorded which). This receptor was taken from a woman between 40 and 55 years old who had been exposed to COVID-19. This chain uses TRBV9 with TRBJ2-1, with D uncertain. The DNA of the CDR3 is TGTGCCAGCAGCGTAGAATCGAATGAGCAGTTCTTC. It codes for CASSVESNEQFF.